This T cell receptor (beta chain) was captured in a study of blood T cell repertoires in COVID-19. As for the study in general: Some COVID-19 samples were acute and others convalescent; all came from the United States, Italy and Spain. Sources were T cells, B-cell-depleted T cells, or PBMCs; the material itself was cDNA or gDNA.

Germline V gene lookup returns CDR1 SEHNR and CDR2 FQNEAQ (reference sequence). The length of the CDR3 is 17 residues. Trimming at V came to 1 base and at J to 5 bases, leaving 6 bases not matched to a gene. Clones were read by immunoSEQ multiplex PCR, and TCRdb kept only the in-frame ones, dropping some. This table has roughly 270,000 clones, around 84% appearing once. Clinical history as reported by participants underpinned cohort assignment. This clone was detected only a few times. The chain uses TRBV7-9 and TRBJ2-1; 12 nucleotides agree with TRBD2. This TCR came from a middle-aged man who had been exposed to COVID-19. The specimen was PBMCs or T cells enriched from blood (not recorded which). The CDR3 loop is CASSLDTSGRLDNEQFF. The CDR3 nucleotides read TGTGCCAGCAGCTTAGATACTAGCGGGAGGTTAGACAATGAGCAGTTCTTC.